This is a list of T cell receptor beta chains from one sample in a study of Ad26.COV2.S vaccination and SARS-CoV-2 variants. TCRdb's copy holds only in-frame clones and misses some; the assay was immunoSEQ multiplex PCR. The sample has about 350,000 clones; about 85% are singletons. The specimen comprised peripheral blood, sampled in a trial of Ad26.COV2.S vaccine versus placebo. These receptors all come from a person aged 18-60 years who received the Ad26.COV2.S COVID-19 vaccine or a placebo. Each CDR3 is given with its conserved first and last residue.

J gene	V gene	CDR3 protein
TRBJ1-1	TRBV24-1	CATSGMGSGTEAFF
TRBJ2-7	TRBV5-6	CASSLGRAWNEQYF
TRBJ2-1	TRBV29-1	CSVGPGTGNEQFF
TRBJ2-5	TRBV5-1	CASSYRDEETQYF
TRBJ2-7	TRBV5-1	CASKATDSYEQYF
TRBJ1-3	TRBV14	CASSQYSGNTIYF
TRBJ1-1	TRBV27	CASSLLGTEAFF
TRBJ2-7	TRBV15	CATSRGAGRPSGEQYF
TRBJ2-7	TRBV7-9	CASSPNRGAVDEQYF
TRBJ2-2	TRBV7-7	CASSALRGGAGELFF
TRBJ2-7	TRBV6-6	CASSYSGQDYEQYF
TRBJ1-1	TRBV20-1	CSASPTNTEAFF
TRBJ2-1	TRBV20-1	CSAYESGEQFF
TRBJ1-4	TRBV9	CASSVGDTTSTNEKLFF
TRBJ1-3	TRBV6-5	CASSYEAAGNTIYF
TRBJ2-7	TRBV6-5	CASSSTSSGSYEQYF
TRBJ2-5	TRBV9	CASSLPSGGAQETQYF